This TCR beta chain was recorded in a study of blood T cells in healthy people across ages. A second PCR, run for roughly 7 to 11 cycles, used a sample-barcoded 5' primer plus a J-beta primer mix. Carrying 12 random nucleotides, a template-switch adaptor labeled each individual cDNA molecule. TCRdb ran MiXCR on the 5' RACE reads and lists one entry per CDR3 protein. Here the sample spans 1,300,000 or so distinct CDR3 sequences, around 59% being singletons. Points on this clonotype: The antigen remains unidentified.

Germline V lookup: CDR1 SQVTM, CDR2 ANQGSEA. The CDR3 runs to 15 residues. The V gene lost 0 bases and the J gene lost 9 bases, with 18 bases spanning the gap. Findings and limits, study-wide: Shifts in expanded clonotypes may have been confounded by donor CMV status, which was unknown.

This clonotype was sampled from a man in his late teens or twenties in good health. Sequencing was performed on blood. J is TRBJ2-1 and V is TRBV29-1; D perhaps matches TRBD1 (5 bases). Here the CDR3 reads CSVEDFQGSSIEQFF. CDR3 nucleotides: TGCAGCGTTGAAGATTTCCAGGGTAGTTCGATTGAGCAGTTCTTC.